Below, 30 T cell receptor beta chains from the same sample are listed, as sequenced in a study of blood T cell repertoires in COVID-19. This table comes from immunoSEQ multiplex PCR, and its TCRdb copy is limited to in-frame clones, with some not included. The sample shows around 140,000 clones, under 90% of them seen only once. Sequencing was performed on peripheral blood. The receptors originated from a human donor in a cohort sampled during active COVID-19.

V is TRBV28 and J is TRBJ2-1, with a possible D match to TRBD2 (6 bases). Germline V lookup: CDR1 MDHEN, CDR2 SYDVKM. CDR3 size: 13 residues. This chain's CDR3 is CAHRSGRHNEQFF. CDR3 nucleotide sequence: TGTGCACACAGGTCCGGGAGACACAATGAGCAGTTCTTC.

The chain links TRBV28 to TRBJ2-7, with 10 bases aligning to TRBD1. The length of the CDR3 is 16 residues. After removal of 4 bases from V and 4 bases from J, the junction contained 10 bases not matched to a gene. Germline V gene sequence: CDR1 MDHEN, CDR2 SYDVKM. Here the CDR3 DNA reads TGTGCCAGCAGTTCCCCGGGACAGGGGCCCTCATACGAGCAGTACTTC. Encoded protein: CASSSPGQGPSYEQYF.

The V gene is TRBV28, the J gene TRBJ2-7; TRBD2 matches at 11 bases. J gave up 4 bases and V 7 bases, and 24 bases lay outside the gene matches. This CDR3 has 20 amino acids. Germline V gene lookup returns CDR1 MDHEN and CDR2 SYDVKM. This chain's CDR3 is CASTTGYSGRATGSHYEQYF. The CDR3 nucleotides are TGTGCCAGCACTACTGGTTATAGCGGGAGGGCCACGGGGAGCCATTACGAGCAGTACTTC.

The genes are TRBV11-2 and TRBJ2-7; 7 bases agree with TRBD1. CDR1 is SGHAT and CDR2 is FQNNGV in the germline V gene. The CDR3 extends over 15 amino acids. J was trimmed by 2 bases and V by 1 base; bases with no gene match: 5. CDR3 sequence reads: CASSLGQGYTYEQYF. CDR3 bases: TGTGCCAGCAGCTTAGGACAGGGTTATACCTACGAGCAGTACTTC.

Here the CDR3 DNA reads TGTGCCAGCTCACCGGGACTAGCAGGCAATGAGCAGTTCTTC. Translated: CASSPGLAGNEQFF. The rearrangement uses TRBV27 and TRBJ2-1; 9 bases map to TRBD2. J gave up 6 bases and V 8 bases, and 8 bases lay outside the gene matches. The CDR3 spans 14 residues. Looked up from germline, CDR1 is MNHEY and CDR2 is SMNVEV (reference sequence).

The chain combines TRBV23-1 with TRBJ2-7; 9 positions match TRBD2. TRBV23-1 has ORF status, its function being uncertain. V was pared by 3 bases and J by 3 bases, with 3 bases of the junction left unmatched. The CDR3 is 14 amino acids. This chain's CDR3 is CASSHTSGYYEQYF. As DNA, the CDR3 is TGCGCCAGCAGTCATACTAGCGGGTACTACGAGCAGTACTTC.

CDR3 sequence reads: CASSLADEQYF. In DNA, the CDR3 is TGTGCCAGCAGTTTAGCCGACGAGCAGTACTTC. The chain links TRBV6-6 to TRBJ2-7; D not certain. V was clipped by 4 bases and J by 5 bases, with 6 bases between them. CDR3 length: 11 amino acids. Per the germline V gene, CDR1 is MNHNY and CDR2 is SVGAGI (reference sequence).

The chain carries TRBV27 and TRBJ1-4; tentatively, D is TRBD1 (6 bases). This CDR3 comprises 15 residues. V gave up 1 base and J gave up 4 bases, with 10 bases separating them. CDR1 is MNHEY, CDR2 SMNVEV, per germline (reference sequence). Here the CDR3 reads CASSLLRQVNEKLFF. The CDR3 DNA is TGTGCCAGCAGTTTATTAAGACAGGTTAATGAAAAACTGTTTTTT.

V is TRBV15 and J is TRBJ2-7; 11 nucleotides line up with TRBD2. There are 16 residues in the CDR3. Germline V CDR1 and CDR2: LNHNV, YYDKDF (reference sequence). V dropped 2 bases and J dropped 3; count of bases not matched to a gene: 6. The CDR3: CATSRQPGLAVYEQYF. CDR3 nucleotide sequence: TGTGCCACCAGCAGACAACCGGGACTAGCGGTCTACGAGCAGTACTTC.

The CDR3 DNA reads as TGTGCCAGCAGTCCCCGACAGGTGAATCAGCCCCAGCATTTT. Amino acids: CASSPRQVNQPQHF. This chain uses TRBV6-2 or TRBV6-3 with TRBJ1-5; a weak D match, TRBD1 (6 bases). Germline-derived CDR1 and CDR2 are MNHEY and SVGEGT. The CDR3 is 14 residues long. With 5 bases removed from V and 4 bases from J, the gap between germline ends came to 12 bases.

The chain links TRBV9 to TRBJ1-2; TRBD1 aligns across 9 bases. V lost 3 bases, J lost 1 base, and 7 bases stayed unmatched. The germline V gene encodes CDR1 SGDLS and CDR2 YYNGEE. This CDR3 is built from 16 residues. The CDR3 is CASSAAGQGRNYGYTF. CDR3 nucleotide sequence: TGTGCCAGCAGCGCGGCGGGACAGGGTCGTAACTATGGCTACACCTTC.

In nucleotides, the CDR3 is TGTGCCACCAGCCTAACAGGGCAGCTAGAGACCCAGTACTTC. It is translated as CATSLTGQLETQYF. The rearrangement links TRBV24-1 to TRBJ2-5; weak D call: TRBD1 (6 bases). The CDR3 totals 14 residues. The germline V gene encodes CDR1 KGHDR and CDR2 SFDVKD. V was shortened by 7 bases and J by 4 bases, with 15 bases between the two germline ends.

This clone has a single count. The chain joins TRBV3-1 (or the pseudogene TRBV3-2) to TRBJ1-1, with D unresolved. The CDR3 runs 11 residues. The V end lost 7 bases, the J end lost 7 bases, and 10 bases lay between the germline ends. Per the germline V gene, CDR1 is LGHDT and CDR2 is YNNKEL (reference sequence). DNA of the CDR3: TGTGCCAGCAAACAGTTAGATGAAGCTTTCTTT. This translates into CASKQLDEAFF.

This rearrangement joins TRBV5-1 to TRBJ2-7; 8 positions match TRBD1. Looked up from germline, CDR1 is SGHRS and CDR2 is YFSETQ. This CDR3 is built from 18 residues. V lost 4 bases to trimming and J lost 1 base; unmatched junction nucleotides: 16. CDR3: CASSTSGTGPKGSYEQYF. In nucleotides, the CDR3 is TGCGCCAGCAGCACCTCCGGGACAGGACCAAAGGGGTCCTACGAGCAGTACTTC.

The chain is built from TRBV18 and TRBJ1-4; D not certain. Per the germline V gene, CDR1 is KGHSH and CDR2 is LQKENI. V was pared by 1 base and J by 0 bases, with 9 bases between. The CDR3 runs 16 residues. The DNA of the CDR3 is TGTGCCAGCTCACCACGAAGAGAAGCAACTAATGAAAAACTGTTTTTT. Protein: CASSPRREATNEKLFF.

The chain links TRBV24-1 to TRBJ2-3; 8 positions match TRBD1. Looked up from germline, CDR1 is KGHDR and CDR2 is SFDVKD. CDR3 length: 16 amino acids. V trimming: 1 base; J trimming: 3 bases; junction bases outside the gene matches: 5. CDR3 DNA sequence: TGTGCCACCAGTGATTTCCCAGGGGGCCATACAGATACGCAGTATTTT. As protein: CATSDFPGGHTDTQYF.

The chain carries TRBV7-2 and TRBJ2-2, with D hard to call. Looked up from germline, CDR1 is SGHTA and CDR2 is FQGNSA. V lost 1 base and J lost 3, with 6 bases in between. This CDR3 is 14 amino acids long. In nucleotides, the CDR3 is TGTGCCAGCAGCTTAGAACGGGACACCGGGGAGCTGTTTTTT. The encoded protein is CASSLERDTGELFF.

The chain recombines TRBV9 with TRBJ2-5; D uncertain. V was trimmed by 0 bases and J by 2 bases, leaving 8 bases between them. The CDR3 is 14 residues long. The germline CDR1 and CDR2 sequences are SGDLS and YYNGEE. The CDR3 loop is CASSVVGQQETQYF. The CDR3 DNA reads as TGTGCCAGCAGCGTAGTTGGCCAACAAGAGACCCAGTACTTC.

The rearrangement joins TRBV4-3 to TRBJ2-7; the D gene is possibly TRBD2 (6 bases). This CDR3 region has 15 residues. Germline CDR1 LGHNA, CDR2 YSLEER. The V gene lost 0 bases and the J gene lost 3 bases, with 12 bases spanning the gap. CDR3 nucleotides: TGCGCCAGCAGCCAAGATCCACGGGGGATCTACGAGCAGTACTTC. Residues: CASSQDPRGIYEQYF.

The chain is built from TRBV29-1 and TRBJ2-7; TRBD2 aligns across 15 bases. Looked up from germline, CDR1 is SQVTM and CDR2 is ANQGSEA. This CDR3 is 17 amino acids long. Trimming at V came to 7 bases and at J to 4 bases, leaving 14 bases not matched to a gene. The CDR3 DNA sequence: TGCAGCGCTGCCGAGGGGACTAGCGGGAGGACCCTTTACGAGCAGTACTTC. Its protein is CSAAEGTSGRTLYEQYF.

The chain couples TRBV5-1 to TRBJ2-7; D call uncertain. Germline V gene data show CDR1 as SGHRS and CDR2 as YFSETQ. This CDR3 contains 15 residues. Trimming cost V 4 bases and J 0 bases, with 14 bases left between them. The CDR3: CASSQQSSASYEQYF. DNA for the CDR3: TGCGCCAGCAGCCAACAAAGCAGCGCCTCCTACGAGCAGTACTTC.

This chain links TRBV19 with TRBJ2-3; a possible D gene is TRBD2 (5 bases). CDR1 is LNHDA, CDR2 SQIVND, per germline (reference sequence). The CDR3 is 14 residues long. V shed 5 bases and J shed 3 bases, with 12 bases lying between them. The CDR3: CASSPTSATDTQYF. The DNA for the CDR3 is TGTGCCAGTAGTCCAACTAGTGCTACAGATACGCAGTATTTT.

The CDR3 sequence: CASSQDYGTGGNEQYF. In DNA form, the CDR3 reads TGTGCCAGCAGCCAAGATTATGGGACAGGGGGGAACGAGCAGTACTTC. This sequence joins TRBV4-2 and TRBJ2-7; the match to TRBD1 covers 11 bases. The V and J ends lost 0 bases and 5 bases, in that order; junction bases with no gene match: 6. There are 16 residues in the CDR3. The germline V gene encodes CDR1 LGHNA and CDR2 YNFKEQ.

The V gene is TRBV27, the J gene TRBJ1-5; TRBD1 aligns across 7 bases. Looked up from germline, CDR1 is MNHEY and CDR2 is SMNVEV (reference sequence). V shed 5 bases, J shed 2 bases, and the junction held 6 bases outside the gene matches. The CDR3 covers 15 residues. The CDR3 DNA follows: TGTGCCAGCAGTATAGGAACAGGGGGCAATCAGCCCCAGCATTTT. Protein product: CASSIGTGGNQPQHF.

This chain joins TRBV7-8 and TRBJ1-1; 8 bases are a match to TRBD1. With 3 bases clipped from V and 9 bases from J, the junction kept 6 bases outside the gene matches. The germline V gene encodes CDR1 SGHVS and CDR2 FQNEAQ. This CDR3 region has 13 residues. The CDR3 here is CASSLDREDKAFF. CDR3 bases: TGTGCCAGCAGCTTGGACAGGGAAGATAAAGCTTTCTTT. The variable domain in full, with the rest retrieved from reference TRBV7-8 and TRBJ1-1, is GAGVSQSPRYKVAKRGQDVALRCDPISGHVSLFWYQQALGQGPEFLTYFQNEAQLDKSGLPSDRFFAERPEGSVSTLKIQRTQQEDSAVYLCASSLDREDKAFFGQGTRLTVV.

This chain links TRBV7-5 with TRBJ1-1. TRBV7-5 is given as a pseudogene. The length of the CDR3 is 16 residues. CDR3 region: CVRSLGPFTRNTEAFF. The CDR3 nucleotides are TGTGTCAGAAGCTTAGGACCCTTTACTAGAAACACTGAAGCTTTCTTT.

The genes are TRBV6-2 or TRBV6-3 and TRBJ2-7; tentative D call: TRBD2 (5 bases). V was pared by 2 bases and J by 4 bases, with 15 bases between. Germline assignment: CDR1 MNHEY and CDR2 SVGEGT. This CDR3 has 15 amino acids. Here the CDR3 DNA reads TGTGCCAGCAGTTACCTTGAGGGTGTAGTATACGAGCAGTACTTC. Its translation is CASSYLEGVVYEQYF.

This chain joins TRBV4-3 and TRBJ1-1; TRBD1 matches at 7 bases. V lost 0 bases, J lost 1 base, and 8 bases stayed unmatched. This CDR3 contains 17 residues. Germline assignment: CDR1 LGHNA and CDR2 YSLEER. CDR3: CASSQDGGGEGNTEAFF. CDR3 DNA sequence: TGCGCCAGCAGCCAAGATGGAGGGGGCGAAGGGAACACTGAAGCTTTCTTT.

The V gene is TRBV28, the J gene TRBJ1-1, with D unresolved. The germline V and J ends were trimmed by 1 base and 0 bases, with 6 bases remaining between them. Germline loops: CDR1 MDHEN, CDR2 SYDVKM. The CDR3 loop spans 14 amino acids. Here the CDR3 reads CASSLLQLNTEAFF. The CDR3 DNA reads as TGTGCCAGCAGTTTATTACAACTGAACACTGAAGCTTTCTTT.

This clone was recorded only once. The rearrangement links TRBV6-5 to TRBJ2-6; D uncertain. This CDR3 region has 16 residues. V was trimmed by 0 bases and J by 0 bases, leaving 6 bases between them. Germline assignment: CDR1 MNHEY and CDR2 SVGAGI. The CDR3 sequence is CASSYSLSSGANVLTF. In nucleotides, the CDR3 is TGTGCCAGCAGTTACTCGTTGAGCTCTGGGGCCAACGTCCTGACTTTC.